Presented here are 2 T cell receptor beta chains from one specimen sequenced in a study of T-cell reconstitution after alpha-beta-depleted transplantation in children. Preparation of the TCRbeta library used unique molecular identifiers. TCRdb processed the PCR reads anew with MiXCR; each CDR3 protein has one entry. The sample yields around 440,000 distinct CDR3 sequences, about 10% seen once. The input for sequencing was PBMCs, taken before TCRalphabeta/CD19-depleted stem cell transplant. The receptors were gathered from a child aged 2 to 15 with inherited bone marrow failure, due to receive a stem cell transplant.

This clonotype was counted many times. DNA of the CDR3: TGCGCCAGCAGCCAAGAGTTTATCGGGGACAGGGGGCGAACTGGATCCTACGAGCAGTACTTC. Residues: CASSQEFIGDRGRTGSYEQYF. V and J are TRBV4-1 and TRBJ2-7; 12 bases fit TRBD1. Germline-derived CDR1 and CDR2 are MGHRA and YSYEKL. There are 21 residues in the CDR3. V lost 0 bases and J lost 1; bases outside the gene matches: 16.

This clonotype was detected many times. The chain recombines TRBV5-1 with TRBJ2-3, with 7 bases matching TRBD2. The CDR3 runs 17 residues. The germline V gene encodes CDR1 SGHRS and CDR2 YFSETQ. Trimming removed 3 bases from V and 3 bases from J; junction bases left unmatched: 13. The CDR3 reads CASSSTSGGTRTDTQYF. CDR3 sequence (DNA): TGCGCCAGCAGCTCCACCTCCGGGGGGACTCGAACAGATACGCAGTATTTT.